A single sample is the source of the 23 T cell receptor beta chains below, sequenced in a study of blood T cells in healthy people across ages. The second PCR ran about 6 to 12 cycles with a sample-barcoded 5' primer and J-beta primers. From the 5' RACE reads, TCRdb called clonotypes with MiXCR, one entry per CDR3 protein. The sample lists around 1,000,000 distinct CDR3 sequences, almost 25% occurring once. The data were also submitted as part of a second study, on T cells of mothers and their children.

Sequences were obtained from blood. The receptors originated from a girl aged 2 to 10 in good health.

The table lists this clonotype with a few counts. V and J are TRBV12-3 or TRBV12-4 and TRBJ2-7, with D possibly matching TRBD1 (5 bases). V lost 6 bases and J lost 0, with 12 bases in between. The CDR3 is 14 amino acids. CDR3 in DNA: TGTGCCAGCAGAGACAGATACTACTCCTACGAGCAGTACTTC. It translates to CASRDRYYSYEQYF.

Many counts were recorded for this clonotype. The V call is TRBV7-3, the J call TRBJ2-5; the match to TRBD1 covers 8 bases. CDR1 and CDR2 from the germline V gene are SGHTA and FQGTGA. V shed 5 bases and J 5 bases; nucleotides not matched to a gene: 4. There are 13 residues in the CDR3. CDR3 residues: CASSLTGVETQYF. DNA for the CDR3: TGTGCCAGCAGCCTGACAGGGGTGGAGACCCAGTACTTC. The whole variable domain, filled in from reference TRBV7-3 and TRBJ2-5, reads GAGVSQTPSNKVTEKGKYVELRCDPISGHTALYWYRQSLGQGPEFLIYFQGTGAADDSGLPNDRFFAVRPEGSVSTLKIQRTERGDSAVYLCASSLTGVETQYFGPGTRLLVL.

A single count supports this clonotype. The chain couples TRBV20-1 to TRBJ2-5; D gene uncertain. Near its end, the DNA agrees better with TRBJ2-7, so the J call may be wrong. The CDR3 covers 14 residues. Germline V gene lookup returns CDR1 DFQATT and CDR2 SNEGSKA (reference sequence). The DNA of the CDR3 is TGCAGTGCTAGAGGCGTTGGGTCCGCCTACGAGCAGTACTTC. It codes for CSARGVGSAYEQYF.

The chain recombines TRBV24-1 with TRBJ2-7, with TRBD1 matching 8 bases. The DNA end is more similar to TRBJ2-1, so the J call may be wrong. The CDR3 loop spans 15 amino acids. CDR1 and CDR2 from the germline V gene are KGHDR and SFDVKD. CDR3 protein: CATSGVGQDYNEQFF. The CDR3 nucleotides are TGTGCCACCAGTGGGGTGGGACAGGACTACAATGAGCAGTTCTTC.

The chain carries TRBV28 and TRBJ2-5; the D gene is possibly TRBD2 (6 bases). The J call may be mistaken, given a closer DNA end match to TRBJ2-7. This CDR3 is built from 15 residues. CDR1 MDHEN and CDR2 SYDVKM come from the germline V gene. CDR3 residues: CASSSPRRVKDEQYF. CDR3 sequence (DNA): TGTGCCAGCAGTTCCCCCCGGAGGGTTAAGGACGAGCAGTACTTC.

This rearrangement joins TRBV28 to TRBJ2-5; the D is unclear. The CDR3 loop spans 13 amino acids. The V gene's germline CDR1 is MDHEN and CDR2 SYDVKM. The V end was cut by 6 bases, the J end by 1 base, with 9 bases between. The CDR3: CASRFNFQETQYF. The CDR3 DNA reads as TGTGCCAGCAGGTTCAATTTCCAAGAGACCCAGTACTTC.

This chain joins TRBV27 and TRBJ1-2; 8 bases are shared with TRBD1. V shed 5 bases and J 7 bases; nucleotides not matched to a gene: 12. The CDR3 sequence is 15 residues long. CDR1 is MNHEY and CDR2 is SMNVEV in the germline V gene (reference sequence). CDR3 coding DNA: TGTGCCAGCAGTCTTTCCGGGACAGGATTTGCTGGCTACACCTTC. The encoded protein is CASSLSGTGFAGYTF.

In its sample, this clonotype was seen a few times. The rearrangement uses TRBV12-5 and TRBJ2-1, with D possibly being TRBD2 (5 bases). The DNA matches TRBJ2-7 better at its end, which makes the J call doubtful. This CDR3 is built from 14 residues. CDR1 and CDR2 (germline): LGHNT, FRNRAP. The CDR3 reads CASGPRDATYEQYF. The CDR3 coding sequence is TGTGCTAGTGGCCCACGGGATGCAACCTACGAGCAGTACTTC.

This clonotype was seen only a few times. CDR3 in DNA: TGTGCCAGCGGCTTACCCCACAGGGACACAGATACGCAGTATTTT. As protein: CASGLPHRDTDTQYF. This chain joins TRBV6-6 and TRBJ2-3; D may be TRBD1 (6 bases). In germline, CDR1 is MNHNY, CDR2 SVGAGI (reference sequence). Trimming removed 8 bases from V and 2 bases from J, with 17 bases in between. This CDR3 is 15 amino acids long.

The chain recombines TRBV4-1 with TRBJ2-1, with 10 positions matching TRBD2. Near its end, the DNA agrees better with TRBJ2-7, so the J call may be wrong. This CDR3 is 16 amino acids long. Germline CDR1 MGHRA, CDR2 YSYEKL. CDR3 nucleotide sequence: TGCGCCAGCAGCCAACACTGGACTAGCGGTATCTACGAGCAGTACTTC. Protein sequence: CASSQHWTSGIYEQYF.

This clonotype turned up a few times. The V and J genes are TRBV6-6 and TRBJ2-1; no definite D call. The CDR3 is 14 amino acids. The ends were cut back, 2 bases at V and 8 bases at J, with 13 bases in the middle. Germline V gene data show CDR1 as MNHNY and CDR2 as SVGAGI (reference sequence). The CDR3 region is CASSYAPARDEQFF. The CDR3 nucleotides are TGTGCCAGCAGTTACGCTCCAGCCCGGGATGAGCAGTTCTTC.

This clonotype came up a few times. V gene TRBV12-3 or TRBV12-4 combines with J gene TRBJ2-7; tentative D call: TRBD1 (6 bases). The V and J ends lost 3 bases and 4 bases respectively, with 16 bases between them. This CDR3 has 15 amino acids. CDR3 residues: CASSFHRDGPYEQYF. The CDR3 bases are TGTGCCAGCAGTTTTCACAGGGATGGCCCTTACGAGCAGTACTTC.

V and J are TRBV28 and TRBJ2-5; D possibly corresponds to TRBD1 (5 bases). V lost 2 bases, J lost 0 bases, and 10 bases lay in between. Germline loops: CDR1 MDHEN, CDR2 SYDVKM. This CDR3 is 15 amino acids long. CDR3 region: CASSLNPGYQETQYF. CDR3 DNA: TGTGCCAGCAGTTTAAACCCAGGGTACCAAGAGACCCAGTACTTC.

This clonotype has just a few counts. The chain employs TRBV20-1 and TRBJ2-7, with 13 positions matching TRBD2. This CDR3 is built from 15 residues. V shed 3 bases and J 3 bases; nucleotides not matched to a gene: 5. The V gene's germline CDR1 is DFQATT and CDR2 SNEGSKA (reference sequence). The CDR3 DNA follows: TGCAGTGCTAGTGGGGGACTAGCGGGACTCTACGAGCAGTACTTC. Its translation is CSASGGLAGLYEQYF.

In regard to this clonotype: The junction and the germline gene differ at one end; a read error may be behind it. The CDR3 sequence is CASSVLGDSPLHF. The CDR3, as DNA: TGTGCCAGCAGCGTATTAGGAGATTCGCCCCTCCACTTT. V is TRBV9 and J is TRBJ1-6; D is ambiguous. There are 13 residues in the CDR3. The germline CDR1 and CDR2 sequences are SGDLS and YYNGEE.

The CDR3: CASSLAGGVEQYF. CDR3 in DNA: TGTGCCAGCAGCTTAGCGGGGGGAGTCGAGCAGTACTTC. This chain connects TRBV7-9 to TRBJ2-7; a weak D match, TRBD2 (6 bases). V lost 0 bases and J 6 bases, leaving 9 bases between the germline ends. Looked up from germline, CDR1 is SEHNR and CDR2 is FQNEAQ (reference sequence). The CDR3 covers 13 residues.

Of note for this clonotype: One junction end disagrees with the germline gene, perhaps due to a read error. CDR3 sequence (DNA): TGTGCAAGCAGAGGGCTTACAGTAACAGATACGCAGTATTTT. Encoded protein: CASRGLTVTDTQYF. The rearrangement links TRBV25-1 to TRBJ2-3; possible D gene TRBD2, 5 bases. This CDR3 spans 14 amino acids. The germline gives CDR1 MGHDK, CDR2 SYGVNS. The full variable domain, rest sourced from reference TRBV25-1 and TRBJ2-3, is EADIYQTPRYLVIGTGKKITLECSQTMGHDKMYWYQQDPGMELHLIHYSYGVNSTEKGDLSSESTVSRIRTEHFPLTLESARPSHTSQYLCASRGLTVTDTQYFGPGTRLTVL.

J is TRBJ1-5 and V is TRBV5-1; D is undetermined. The germline gives CDR1 SGHRS, CDR2 YFSETQ. The CDR3 runs 15 residues. Trimming shortened V by 0 bases and J by 8 bases, and 15 bases separated the two germline ends. The CDR3 spells CASSLGLTQPEPQHF. CDR3 in DNA: TGCGCCAGCAGCTTGGGACTGACCCAACCCGAGCCCCAGCATTTT.

This clonotype was picked up a small number of times. This chain's CDR3 is CSATTTVGRIYNEQFF. The CDR3 DNA is TGCAGCGCCACGACGACTGTCGGGAGAATTTACAATGAGCAGTTCTTC. This chain links TRBV29-1 with TRBJ2-1, with D possibly being TRBD2 (6 bases). V shed 7 bases and J shed 4 bases, with 23 bases lying between them. Looked up from germline, CDR1 is SQVTM and CDR2 is ANQGSEA. The CDR3 spans 16 residues.

This clonotype has just a few counts. The chain carries TRBV4-3 and TRBJ1-1; D remains unclear. Germline CDR1 reads LGHNA; CDR2 reads YSLEER. V lost 3 bases to trimming and J lost 1 base, with 6 bases between them. The CDR3 runs 13 residues. CDR3 coding DNA: TGCGCCAGCAGCCACCGGAGGAACACTGAAGCTTTCTTT. Its protein product is CASSHRRNTEAFF.

The chain carries TRBV7-9 and TRBJ1-1; 8 bases agree with TRBD1. The CDR3 is 15 amino acids. CDR1 SEHNR and CDR2 FQNEAQ come from the germline V gene (reference sequence). Trimming cost V 5 bases and J 1 base; bases outside gene matches: 6. The CDR3 loop is CASSTRQGTNTEAFF. The CDR3, as DNA: TGTGCCAGCAGCACCCGACAGGGGACGAACACTGAAGCTTTCTTT.

There are a few counts of this clonotype. V gene TRBV29-1 combines with J gene TRBJ2-5; D not resolved. The CDR3 extends over 12 amino acids. Germline CDR1 SQVTM, CDR2 ANQGSEA. The ends were cut back, 0 bases at V and 7 bases at J, with 9 bases in the middle. The CDR3 nucleotides are TGCAGCGTTGAAGATGTCCCCGGGACCCAGTACTTC. Protein sequence: CSVEDVPGTQYF.

CDR3 bases: TGTGCCAGCAGCTTAACCCCCTCTAGATACAATGAGCAGTTCTTC. It encodes CASSLTPSRYNEQFF. V and J are TRBV7-3 and TRBJ2-1; unclear D gene. This CDR3 has 15 amino acids. Looked up from germline, CDR1 is SGHTA and CDR2 is FQGTGA. V was trimmed by 0 bases and J by 4 bases, leaving 10 bases between them.